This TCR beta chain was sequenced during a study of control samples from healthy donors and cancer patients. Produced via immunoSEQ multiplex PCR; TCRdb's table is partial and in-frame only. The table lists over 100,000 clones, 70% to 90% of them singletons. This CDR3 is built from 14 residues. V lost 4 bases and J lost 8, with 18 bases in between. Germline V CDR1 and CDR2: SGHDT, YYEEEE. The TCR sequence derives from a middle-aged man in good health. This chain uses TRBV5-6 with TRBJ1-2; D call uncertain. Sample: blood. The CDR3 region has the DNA TGTGCCAGCAGCCTAGGAAGGGTGAGAGGAGGCTACACCTTC. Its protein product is CASSLGRVRGGYTF.